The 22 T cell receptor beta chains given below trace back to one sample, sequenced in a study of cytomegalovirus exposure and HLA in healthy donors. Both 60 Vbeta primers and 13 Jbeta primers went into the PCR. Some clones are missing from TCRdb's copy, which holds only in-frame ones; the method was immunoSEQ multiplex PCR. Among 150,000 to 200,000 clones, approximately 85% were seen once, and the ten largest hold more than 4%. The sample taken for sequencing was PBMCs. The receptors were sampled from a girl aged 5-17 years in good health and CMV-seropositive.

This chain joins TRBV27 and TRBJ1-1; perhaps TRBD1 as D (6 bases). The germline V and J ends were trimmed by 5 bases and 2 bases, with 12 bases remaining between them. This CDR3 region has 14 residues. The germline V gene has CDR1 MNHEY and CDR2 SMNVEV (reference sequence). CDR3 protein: CASSATGRNTEAFF. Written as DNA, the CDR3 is TGTGCCAGCAGTGCGACAGGCCGTAACACTGAAGCTTTCTTT.

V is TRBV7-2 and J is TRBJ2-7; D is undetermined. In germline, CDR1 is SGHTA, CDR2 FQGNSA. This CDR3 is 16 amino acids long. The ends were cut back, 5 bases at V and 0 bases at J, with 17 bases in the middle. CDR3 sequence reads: CASSPPVRHPSYEQYF. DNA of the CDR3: TGTGCCAGCAGCCCCCCCGTCAGGCACCCCTCCTACGAGCAGTACTTC.

As DNA, the CDR3 is TGTGCCAGCAGCGGCGGGACAGGACTGAACACTGAAGCTTTCTTT. Its translation: CASSGGTGLNTEAFF. This chain uses TRBV5-4 with TRBJ1-1, with TRBD1 matching 8 bases. The CDR3 is made up of 15 amino acids. CDR1 SGHNT and CDR2 YYREEE come from the germline V gene (reference sequence). Unmatched junction bases numbered 5, after V lost 4 bases and J lost 0 bases.

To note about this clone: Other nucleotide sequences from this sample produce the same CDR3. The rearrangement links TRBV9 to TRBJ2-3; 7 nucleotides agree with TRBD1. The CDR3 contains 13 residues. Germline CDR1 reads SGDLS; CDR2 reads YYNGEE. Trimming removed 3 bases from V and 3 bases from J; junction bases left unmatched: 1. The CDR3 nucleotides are TGTGCCAGCAGCGACAGGGGAACAGATACGCAGTATTTT. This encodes CASSDRGTDTQYF.

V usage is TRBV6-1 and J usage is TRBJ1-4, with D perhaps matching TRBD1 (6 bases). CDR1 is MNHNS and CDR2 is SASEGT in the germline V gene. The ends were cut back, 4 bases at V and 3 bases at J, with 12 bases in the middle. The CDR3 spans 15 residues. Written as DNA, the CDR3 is TGTGCCAGCAGTGGATCGACAGGAGCTAATGAAAAACTGTTTTTT. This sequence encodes CASSGSTGANEKLFF.

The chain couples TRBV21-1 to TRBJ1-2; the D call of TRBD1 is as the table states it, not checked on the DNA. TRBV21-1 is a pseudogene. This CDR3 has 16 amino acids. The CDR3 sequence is CASSKETGEEVYGYTF. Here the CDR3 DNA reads TGTGCCAGCAGCAAGGAAACAGGGGAGGAGGTCTATGGCTACACCTTC.

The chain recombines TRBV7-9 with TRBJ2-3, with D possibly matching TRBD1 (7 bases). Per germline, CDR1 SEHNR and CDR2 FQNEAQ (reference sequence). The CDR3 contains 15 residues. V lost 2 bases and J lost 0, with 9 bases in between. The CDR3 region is CASSLPGGSTDTQYF. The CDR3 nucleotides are TGTGCCAGCAGCTTACCAGGGGGGAGCACAGATACGCAGTATTTT.

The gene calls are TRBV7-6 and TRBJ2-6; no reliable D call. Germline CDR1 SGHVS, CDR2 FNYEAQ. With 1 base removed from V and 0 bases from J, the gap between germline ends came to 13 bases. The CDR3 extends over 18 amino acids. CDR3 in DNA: TGTGCCAGCAGCTTAGAGTCTTGGTCTAGCTCTGGGGCCAACGTCCTGACTTTC. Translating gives CASSLESWSSSGANVLTF.

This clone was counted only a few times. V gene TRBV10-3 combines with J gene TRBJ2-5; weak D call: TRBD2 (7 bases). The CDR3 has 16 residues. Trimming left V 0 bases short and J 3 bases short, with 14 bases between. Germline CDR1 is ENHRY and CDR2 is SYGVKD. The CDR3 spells CAISESGGGRKETQYF. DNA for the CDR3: TGTGCCATCAGTGAGTCAGGCGGGGGCCGAAAAGAGACCCAGTACTTC.

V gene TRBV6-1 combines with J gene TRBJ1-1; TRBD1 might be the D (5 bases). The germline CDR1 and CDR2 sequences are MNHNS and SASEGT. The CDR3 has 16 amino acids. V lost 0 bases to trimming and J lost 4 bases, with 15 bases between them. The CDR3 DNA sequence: TGTGCCAGCAGTGAAGCGATTGGGGCGTATGGCACTGAAGCTTTCTTT. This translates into CASSEAIGAYGTEAFF.

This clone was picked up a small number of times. For the CDR3, the DNA is TGTGCCAGCTACACCAGAGCGAATTCACCCCTCCACTTT. It is translated as CASYTRANSPLHF. The V and J genes are TRBV6-1 and TRBJ1-6; D gene uncertain. This CDR3 is built from 13 residues. The V end lost 8 bases, the J end lost 7 bases, and 12 bases lay between the germline ends. CDR1 and CDR2 (germline): MNHNS, SASEGT.

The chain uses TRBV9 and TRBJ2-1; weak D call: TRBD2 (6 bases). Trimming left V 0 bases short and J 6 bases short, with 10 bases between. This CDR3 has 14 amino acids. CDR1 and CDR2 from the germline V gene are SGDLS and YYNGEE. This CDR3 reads CASSVGGGINEQFF. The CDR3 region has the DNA TGTGCCAGCAGCGTAGGTGGCGGGATCAATGAGCAGTTCTTC.

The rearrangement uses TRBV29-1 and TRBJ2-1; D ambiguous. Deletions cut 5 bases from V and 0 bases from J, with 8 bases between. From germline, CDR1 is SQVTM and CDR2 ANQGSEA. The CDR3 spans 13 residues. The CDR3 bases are TGCAGCGTTTTGTCTAGCTCCTACAATGAGCAGTTCTTC. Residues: CSVLSSSYNEQFF.

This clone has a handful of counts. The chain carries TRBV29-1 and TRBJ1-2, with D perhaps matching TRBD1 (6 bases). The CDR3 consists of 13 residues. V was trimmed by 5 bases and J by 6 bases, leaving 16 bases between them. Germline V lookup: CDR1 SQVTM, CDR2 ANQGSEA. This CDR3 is CSVQLEGGDGYTF. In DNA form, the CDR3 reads TGCAGCGTTCAGCTTGAGGGGGGGGATGGCTACACCTTC.

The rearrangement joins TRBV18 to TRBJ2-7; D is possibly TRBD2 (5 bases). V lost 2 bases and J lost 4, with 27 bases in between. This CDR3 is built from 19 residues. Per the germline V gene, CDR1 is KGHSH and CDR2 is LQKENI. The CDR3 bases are TGTGCCAGCTCACCAAGACCCGGGGTTTTATTTGCGGTTAAGTACGAGCAGTACTTC. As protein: CASSPRPGVLFAVKYEQYF. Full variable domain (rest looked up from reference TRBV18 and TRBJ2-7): NAGVMQNPRHLVRRRGQEARLRCSPMKGHSHVYWYRQLPEEGLKFMVYLQKENIIDESGMPKERFSAEFPKEGPSILRIQQVVRGDSAAYFCASSPRPGVLFAVKYEQYFGPGTRLTVT.

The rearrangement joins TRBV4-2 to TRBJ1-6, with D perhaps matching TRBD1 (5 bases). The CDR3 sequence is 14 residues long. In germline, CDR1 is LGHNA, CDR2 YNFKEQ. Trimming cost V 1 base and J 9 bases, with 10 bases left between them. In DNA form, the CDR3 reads TGTGCCAGCAGCCAAGGGGGGGAGGGTTCACCCCTCCACTTT. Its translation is CASSQGGEGSPLHF.

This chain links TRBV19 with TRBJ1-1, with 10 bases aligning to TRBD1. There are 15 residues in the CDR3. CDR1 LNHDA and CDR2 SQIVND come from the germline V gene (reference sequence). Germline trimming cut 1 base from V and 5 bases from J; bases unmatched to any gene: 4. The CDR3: CASSIAPGQGTEAFF. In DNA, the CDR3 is TGTGCCAGTAGTATAGCCCCGGGACAGGGGACTGAAGCTTTCTTT. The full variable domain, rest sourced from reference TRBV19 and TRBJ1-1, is DGGITQSPKYLFRKEGQNVTLSCEQNLNHDAMYWYRQDPGQGLRLIYYSQIVNDFQKGDIAEGYSVSREKKESFPLTVTSAQKNPTAFYLCASSIAPGQGTEAFFGQGTRLTVV.

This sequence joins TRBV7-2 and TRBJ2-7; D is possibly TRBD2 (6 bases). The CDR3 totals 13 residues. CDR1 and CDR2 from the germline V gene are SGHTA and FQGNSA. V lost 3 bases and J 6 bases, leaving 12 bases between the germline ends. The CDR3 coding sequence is TGTGCCAGCAGCTTCCCGGGACTGACCGAGCAGTACTTC. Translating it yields CASSFPGLTEQYF.

DNA of the CDR3: TGCGCCAGCAGCCAAGACCCGGCTAGCGGGGTTATCAATGAGCAGTTCTTC. Encoded protein: CASSQDPASGVINEQFF. V and J are TRBV4-1 and TRBJ2-1, with 9 positions matching TRBD2. The CDR3 totals 17 residues. V was pared by 0 bases and J by 6 bases, with 9 bases of the junction left unmatched. Germline V CDR1 and CDR2: MGHRA, YSYEKL.

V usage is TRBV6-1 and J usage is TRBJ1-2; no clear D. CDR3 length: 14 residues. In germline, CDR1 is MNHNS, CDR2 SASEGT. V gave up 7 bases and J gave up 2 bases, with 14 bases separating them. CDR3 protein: CASNLRGGNYGYTF. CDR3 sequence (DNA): TGTGCCAGCAATCTTCGGGGAGGGAACTATGGCTACACCTTC.

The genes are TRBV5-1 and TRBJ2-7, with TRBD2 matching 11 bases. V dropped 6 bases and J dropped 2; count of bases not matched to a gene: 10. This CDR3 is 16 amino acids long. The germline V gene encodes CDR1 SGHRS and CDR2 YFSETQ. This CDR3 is CASTLGLAGGTYEQYF. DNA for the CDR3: TGCGCCAGCACCTTAGGCCTAGCGGGGGGAACCTACGAGCAGTACTTC.

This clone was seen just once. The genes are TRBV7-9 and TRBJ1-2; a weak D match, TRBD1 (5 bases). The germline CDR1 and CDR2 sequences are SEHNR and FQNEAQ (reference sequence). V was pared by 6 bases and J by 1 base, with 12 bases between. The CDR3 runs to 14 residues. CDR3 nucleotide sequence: TGTGCCAGCAGATACGGCGACAGTAACTATGGCTACACCTTC. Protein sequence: CASRYGDSNYGYTF.